The 31 T cell receptor beta chains presented below share a single source sample, sequenced in a study of CXCR3-negative and CXCR3-positive naive CD8 T cells. Notes on the study in general: CXCR3-positive naive cells had TRB CDR3s that were more hydrophobic than CXCR3-negative naive cells had.

Via 5' RACE with UMI labels, TRB cDNA libraries were prepared. From its re-call of the 5' RACE reads, TCRdb lists each CDR3 protein once, without DNA. The sample has about 150,000 distinct CDR3 sequences. No antigen is known for these receptors. The material sequenced was naive CXCR3+ CD8+ T cells from blood. Subset described: CD45RO-CCR7+CD27+CD95- naive CD8+ T cells expressing CXCR3 (TNR3+). The origin of the receptors is a human donor in good health. Some clones in this sample may be carry-over from other donors' samples.

The V and J genes are TRBV28 and TRBJ1-5; lacking DNA, the TRBD1 call made by TCRdb goes unchecked. The CDR3 consists of 14 residues. Germline assignment: CDR1 MDHEN and CDR2 SYDVKM. CDR3 protein: CPSSLRAGVQPQHF.

The V call is TRBV13, the J call TRBJ2-1. Germline V gene lookup returns CDR1 PRHDT and CDR2 FYEKMQ (reference sequence). The CDR3 sequence is 14 residues long. CDR3: CASSFGLAVNEQFF.

The chain links TRBV25-1 to TRBJ1-5; TCRdb's D call of TRBD1 is untestable without DNA. The CDR3 is 17 amino acids. CDR1 MGHDK and CDR2 SYGVNS come from the germline V gene. The CDR3 spells CASSAFKTGDGQEPQHF.

The rearrangement links TRBV6-5 to TRBJ2-1; TCRdb's assignment of TRBD1 cannot be checked, as there is no DNA. Germline V gives CDR1 MNHEY, CDR2 SVGAGI. This CDR3 spans 14 amino acids. The CDR3 loop is CASSSTEYYNEQFF.

V is TRBV7-9 and J is TRBJ1-3; the TCRdb D gene call, TRBD1, has no DNA to confirm it. The CDR3 covers 17 residues. Germline CDR1 reads SEHNR; CDR2 reads FQNEAQ (reference sequence). The CDR3 region is CASSPRDRGLAGNTIYF.

This CDR3 is CAGAGSGYQPQHF. The V gene is TRBV28, the J gene TRBJ1-5; TCRdb calls TRBD1, which cannot be checked without DNA. The CDR3 is made up of 13 amino acids. The germline gives CDR1 MDHEN, CDR2 SYDVKM.

The chain links TRBV24-1 to TRBJ2-6. In germline, CDR1 is KGHDR, CDR2 SFDVKD. CDR3 length: 15 amino acids. The CDR3: CATSGVGSGANVLTF.

The CDR3: CASSVQGASTEAFF. The chain combines TRBV9 with TRBJ1-1; TCRdb selects TRBD1, and the lack of DNA leaves this call unchecked. This CDR3 has 14 residues. Looked up from germline, CDR1 is SGDLS and CDR2 is YYNGEE.

The chain has TRBV9 and TRBJ1-1; TCRdb reports TRBD1, a call that lacks DNA to check it against. CDR1 is SGDLS and CDR2 is YYNGEE in the germline V gene. This CDR3 region has 12 residues. The CDR3 loop reads CASSQGTTEAFF.

The V call is TRBV7-9, the J call TRBJ2-6; TCRdb names TRBD1, which stays unverified in the absence of DNA. Germline V gene data show CDR1 as SEHNR and CDR2 as FQNEAQ (reference sequence). The CDR3 has 18 amino acids. CDR3 loop: CASSFSSWDRAGANVLTF.

The V call is TRBV7-9, the J call TRBJ2-7; checking the TCRdb D call of TRBD1 is not possible without DNA. Germline V gene data show CDR1 as SEHNR and CDR2 as FQNEAQ (reference sequence). The CDR3 has 13 amino acids. The CDR3: CASSHPGAYEQYF.

The chain has TRBV5-1 and TRBJ1-5; the D call from TCRdb, TRBD1, cannot be confirmed without DNA. The CDR3 loop spans 14 amino acids. Germline V CDR1 and CDR2: SGHRS, YFSETQ. CDR3 protein: CASTVQGASQPQHF.

This chain connects TRBV12-3 or TRBV12-4 to TRBJ1-3. The length of the CDR3 is 17 residues. CDR3 loop: CASSFLVAGSPGNTIYF.

J is TRBJ2-3 and V is TRBV10-3. This CDR3 spans 15 amino acids. Looked up from germline, CDR1 is ENHRY and CDR2 is SYGVKD. The CDR3 sequence: CAISEGYRNTDTQYF.

The V gene is TRBV28, the J gene TRBJ2-7; no DNA is available, so the TRBD1 call from TCRdb remains unchecked. Germline V CDR1 and CDR2: MDHEN, SYDVKM. The CDR3 consists of 13 residues. The CDR3 loop reads CASLGGGFYEQYF.

The V call is TRBV29-1, the J call TRBJ2-7; TCRdb returns TRBD1, unconfirmable since there is no DNA. The CDR3 is 12 amino acids. CDR1 SQVTM and CDR2 ANQGSEA come from the germline V gene. The CDR3 protein is CSVLGTGLGQYF.

The gene calls are TRBV21-1 and TRBJ2-7; TCRdb's assignment of TRBD1 cannot be checked, as there is no DNA. TRBV21-1 corresponds to a pseudogene. This CDR3 comprises 15 residues. CDR3: CASSKTTGPSYEQYF.

V gene TRBV29-1 combines with J gene TRBJ2-1; TCRdb calls TRBD1, which cannot be checked without DNA. Per germline, CDR1 SQVTM and CDR2 ANQGSEA. The CDR3 length is 13 residues. The CDR3 spells CSVELGQGNEQFF.

The CDR3 here is CASSRKTGWQETQYF. This chain links TRBV5-1 with TRBJ2-5; TCRdb's D call of TRBD1 is untestable without DNA. Germline V gives CDR1 SGHRS, CDR2 YFSETQ. The CDR3 covers 15 residues.

V is TRBV10-3 and J is TRBJ2-7. The CDR3 is 16 amino acids. The germline V gene encodes CDR1 ENHRY and CDR2 SYGVKD. This CDR3 reads CAISESEDGSSYEQYF.

V is TRBV7-9 and J is TRBJ2-7; TCRdb's assignment of TRBD1 cannot be checked, as there is no DNA. CDR3 size: 14 residues. Germline V CDR1 and CDR2: SEHNR, FQNEAQ (reference sequence). The CDR3 sequence: CASSLVGQPYEQYF. The full variable domain, with the rest looked up from reference TRBV7-9 and TRBJ2-7, is DTGVSQNPRHKITKRGQNVTFRCDPISEHNRLYWYRQTLGQGPEFLTYFQNEAQLEKSRLLSDRFSAERPKGSFSTLEIQRTEQGDSAMYLCASSLVGQPYEQYFGPGTRLTVT.

The rearrangement uses TRBV7-2 and TRBJ2-2; TCRdb picks TRBD1, but there is no DNA to check that call. The CDR3 spans 15 residues. Germline V gene lookup returns CDR1 SGHTA and CDR2 FQGNSA. The CDR3 spells CASSLVAGATGELFF.

This chain uses TRBV7-6 with TRBJ2-3; TCRdb's D gene call, TRBD1, goes unchecked for lack of DNA. This CDR3 comprises 13 residues. The germline V gene has CDR1 SGHVS and CDR2 FNYEAQ. CDR3 residues: CASSGDDTDTQYF.

J is TRBJ1-1 and V is TRBV5-6; TCRdb indicates TRBD1, and absent DNA this call remains unverified. The germline gives CDR1 SGHDT, CDR2 YYEEEE. The CDR3 totals 14 residues. CDR3 protein: CASSLGAGATEAFF.

The gene calls are TRBV4-1 and TRBJ2-6. Germline loops: CDR1 MGHRA, CDR2 YSYEKL. This CDR3 region has 17 residues. The CDR3 loop reads CASSQDTEFSGANVLTF.

The chain uses TRBV12-3 or TRBV12-4 and TRBJ1-2; TCRdb outputs TRBD1, but without DNA this stays unchecked. CDR3 size: 13 residues. The CDR3 here is CASSETGGEGYTF.

The chain uses TRBV6-5 and TRBJ1-2. The CDR3 loop spans 14 amino acids. Germline lookup yields CDR1 MNHEY and CDR2 SVGAGI. The CDR3 protein is CASTPQGDPDGYTF.

The chain joins TRBV20-1 to TRBJ1-1; TCRdb calls TRBD1, which cannot be checked without DNA. The CDR3 runs 13 residues. Germline CDR1 reads DFQATT; CDR2 reads SNEGSKA (reference sequence). The chain's CDR3 is CSAGRGLDTEAFF.

The V gene is TRBV28, the J gene TRBJ2-7. Germline loops: CDR1 MDHEN, CDR2 SYDVKM. The CDR3 has 13 residues. CDR3 residues: CASSPRTNYEQYF.

V gene TRBV6-2 or TRBV6-3 combines with J gene TRBJ2-7; without DNA, the TCRdb call of TRBD1 cannot be checked. The CDR3 length is 16 residues. CDR1 MNHEY and CDR2 SVGEGT come from the germline V gene. The CDR3: CASSYSRQGGFYEQYF.

The rearrangement joins TRBV11-2 to TRBJ2-1; TCRdb lists TRBD2, though no DNA is available to test this call. Germline lookup yields CDR1 SGHAT and CDR2 FQNNGV. There are 15 residues in the CDR3. This CDR3 reads CASSLVFAGDTEQFF.